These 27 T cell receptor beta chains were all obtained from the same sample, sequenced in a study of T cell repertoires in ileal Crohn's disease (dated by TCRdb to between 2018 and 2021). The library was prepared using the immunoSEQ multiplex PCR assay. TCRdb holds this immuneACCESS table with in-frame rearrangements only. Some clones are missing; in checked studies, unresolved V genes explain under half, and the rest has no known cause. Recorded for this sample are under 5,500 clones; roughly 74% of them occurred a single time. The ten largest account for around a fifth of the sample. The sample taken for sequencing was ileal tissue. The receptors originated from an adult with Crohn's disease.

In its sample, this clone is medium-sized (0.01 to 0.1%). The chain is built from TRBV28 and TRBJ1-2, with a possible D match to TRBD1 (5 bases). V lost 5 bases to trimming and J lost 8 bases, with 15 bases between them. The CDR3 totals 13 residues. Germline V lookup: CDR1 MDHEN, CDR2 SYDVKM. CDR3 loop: CASSTQGRQGYTF. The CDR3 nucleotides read TGTGCCAGCAGTACGCAGGGCCGACAGGGCTACACCTTC.

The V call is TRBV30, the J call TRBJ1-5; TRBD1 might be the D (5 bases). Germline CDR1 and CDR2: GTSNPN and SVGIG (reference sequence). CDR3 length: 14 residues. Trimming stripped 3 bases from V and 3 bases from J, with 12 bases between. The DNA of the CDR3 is TGTGCCTGGAGCTTAGAACAGGCCAATCAGCCCCAGCATTTT. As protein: CAWSLEQANQPQHF.

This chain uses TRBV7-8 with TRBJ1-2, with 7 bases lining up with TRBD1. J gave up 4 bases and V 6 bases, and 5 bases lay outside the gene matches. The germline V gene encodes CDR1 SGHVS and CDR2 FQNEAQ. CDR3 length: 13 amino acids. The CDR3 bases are TGTGCCAGCAGTCACCGGGACAGCTATGGCTACACCTTC. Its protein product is CASSHRDSYGYTF.

CDR3 sequence (DNA): TGCAGCGTTGACAACTTCGTGCAGGGAGGTGGAGAGACCCAGTACTTC. Amino acids: CSVDNFVQGGGETQYF. The J gene is TRBJ2-5, the V gene TRBV29-1, with a possible D match to TRBD2 (6 bases). CDR1 is SQVTM and CDR2 is ANQGSEA in the germline V gene. The CDR3 totals 16 residues. V gave up 3 bases and J gave up 4 bases, with 21 bases separating them.

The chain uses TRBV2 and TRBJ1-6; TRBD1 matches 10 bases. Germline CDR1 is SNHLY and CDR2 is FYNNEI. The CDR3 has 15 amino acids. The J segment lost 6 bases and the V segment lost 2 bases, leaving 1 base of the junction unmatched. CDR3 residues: CASSERDRGNSPLHF. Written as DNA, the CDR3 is TGTGCCAGCAGTGAACGGGACAGGGGTAATTCACCCCTCCACTTT. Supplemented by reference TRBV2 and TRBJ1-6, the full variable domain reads EPEVTQTPSHQVTQMGQEVILRCVPISNHLYFYWYRQILGQKVEFLVSFYNNEISEKSEIFDDQFSVERPDGSNFTLKIRSTKLEDSAMYFCASSERDRGNSPLHFGNGTRLTVT.

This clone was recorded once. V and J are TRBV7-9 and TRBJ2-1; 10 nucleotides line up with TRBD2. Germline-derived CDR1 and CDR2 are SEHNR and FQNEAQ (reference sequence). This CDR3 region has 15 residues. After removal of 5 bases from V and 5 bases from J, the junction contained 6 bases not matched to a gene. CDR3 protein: CASSPRLAGDNEQFF. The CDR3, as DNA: TGTGCCAGCAGCCCCCGACTAGCGGGCGACAATGAGCAGTTCTTC.

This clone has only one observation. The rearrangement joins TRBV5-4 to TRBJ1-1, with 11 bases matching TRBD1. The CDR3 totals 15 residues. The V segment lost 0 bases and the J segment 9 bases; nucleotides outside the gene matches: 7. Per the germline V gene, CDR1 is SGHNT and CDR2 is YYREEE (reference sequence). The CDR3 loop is CASSLGGQGELKAFF. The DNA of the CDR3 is TGTGCCAGCAGCTTGGGGGGACAGGGGGAGTTAAAAGCTTTCTTT.

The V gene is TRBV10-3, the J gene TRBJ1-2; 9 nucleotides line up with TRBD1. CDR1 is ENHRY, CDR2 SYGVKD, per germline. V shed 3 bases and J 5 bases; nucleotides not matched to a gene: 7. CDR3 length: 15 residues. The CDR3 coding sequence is TGTGCCATCAGTGACTCCGGACAGGGGATATATGGCTACACCTTC. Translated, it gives CAISDSGQGIYGYTF.

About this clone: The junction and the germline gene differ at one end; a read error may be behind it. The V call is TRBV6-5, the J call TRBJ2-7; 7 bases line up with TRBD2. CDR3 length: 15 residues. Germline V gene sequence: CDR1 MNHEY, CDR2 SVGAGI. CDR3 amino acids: CASIYQRGSPYEQYF. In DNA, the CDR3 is TGTGCCAGCATTTACCAGCGGGGTTCACCCTACGAGCAGTACTTC.

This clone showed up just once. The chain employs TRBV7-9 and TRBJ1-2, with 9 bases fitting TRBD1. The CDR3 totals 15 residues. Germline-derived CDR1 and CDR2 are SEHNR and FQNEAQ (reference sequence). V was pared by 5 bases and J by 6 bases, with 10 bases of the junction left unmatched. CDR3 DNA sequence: TGTGCCAGCAGCGCACAGGGGGCCCTCTATGATGGCTACACCTTC. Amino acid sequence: CASSAQGALYDGYTF.

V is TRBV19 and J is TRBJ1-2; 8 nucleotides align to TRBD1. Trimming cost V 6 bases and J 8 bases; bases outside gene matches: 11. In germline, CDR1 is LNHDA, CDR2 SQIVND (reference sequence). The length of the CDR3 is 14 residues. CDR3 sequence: CASSEDRGRRGYTF. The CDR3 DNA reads TGTGCCAGTAGCGAAGACAGGGGACGGCGGGGCTACACCTTC. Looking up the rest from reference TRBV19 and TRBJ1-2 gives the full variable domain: DGGITQSPKYLFRKEGQNVTLSCEQNLNHDAMYWYRQDPGQGLRLIYYSQIVNDFQKGDIAEGYSVSREKKESFPLTVTSAQKNPTAFYLCASSEDRGRRGYTFGSGTRLTVV.

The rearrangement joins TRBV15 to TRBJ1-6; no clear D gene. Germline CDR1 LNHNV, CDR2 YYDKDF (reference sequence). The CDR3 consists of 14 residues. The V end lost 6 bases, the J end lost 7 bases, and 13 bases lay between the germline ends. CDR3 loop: CATRAAVQNSPLHF. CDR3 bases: TGTGCCACCAGGGCGGCAGTACAAAATTCACCCCTCCACTTT.

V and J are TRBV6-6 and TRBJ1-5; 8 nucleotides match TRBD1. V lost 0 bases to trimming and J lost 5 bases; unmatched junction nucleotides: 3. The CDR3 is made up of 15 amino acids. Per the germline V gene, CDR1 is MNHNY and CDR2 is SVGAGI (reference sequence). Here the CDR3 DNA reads TGTGCCAGCAGTTACTCGACAGGGGAGGATCAGCCCCAGCATTTT. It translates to CASSYSTGEDQPQHF.

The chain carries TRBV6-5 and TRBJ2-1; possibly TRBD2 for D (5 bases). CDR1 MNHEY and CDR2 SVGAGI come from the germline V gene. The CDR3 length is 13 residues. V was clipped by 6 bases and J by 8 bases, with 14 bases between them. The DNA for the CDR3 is TGTGCCAGCAGAAAACTAGTAGTCGATGAGCAGTTCTTC. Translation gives CASRKLVVDEQFF.

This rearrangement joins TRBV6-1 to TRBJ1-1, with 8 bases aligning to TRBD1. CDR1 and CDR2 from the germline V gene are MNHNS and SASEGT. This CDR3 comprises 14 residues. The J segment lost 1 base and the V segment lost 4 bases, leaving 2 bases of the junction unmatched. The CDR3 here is CASSVTGENTEAFF. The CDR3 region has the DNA TGTGCCAGCAGTGTGACAGGGGAGAACACTGAAGCTTTCTTT.

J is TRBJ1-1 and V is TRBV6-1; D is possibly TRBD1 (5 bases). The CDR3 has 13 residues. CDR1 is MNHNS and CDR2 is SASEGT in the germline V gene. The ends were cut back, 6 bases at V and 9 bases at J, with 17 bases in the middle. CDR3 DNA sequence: TGTGCCAGCAGCTATAATGCCGGGACTAAAGCTTTCTTT. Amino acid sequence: CASSYNAGTKAFF.

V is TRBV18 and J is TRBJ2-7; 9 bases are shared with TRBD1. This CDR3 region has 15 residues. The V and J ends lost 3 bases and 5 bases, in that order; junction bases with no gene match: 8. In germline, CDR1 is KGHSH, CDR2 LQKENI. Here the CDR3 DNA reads TGTGCCAGCTCACCGGCCGGGACAGGGACCCACGAGCAGTACTTC. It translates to CASSPAGTGTHEQYF.

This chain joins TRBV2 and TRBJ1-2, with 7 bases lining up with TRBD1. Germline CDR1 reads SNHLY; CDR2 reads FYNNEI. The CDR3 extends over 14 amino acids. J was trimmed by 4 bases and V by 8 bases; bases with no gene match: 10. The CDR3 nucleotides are TGTGCCAGCTCCAGACAGGGCCCTTCCTATGGCTACACCTTC. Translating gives CASSRQGPSYGYTF.

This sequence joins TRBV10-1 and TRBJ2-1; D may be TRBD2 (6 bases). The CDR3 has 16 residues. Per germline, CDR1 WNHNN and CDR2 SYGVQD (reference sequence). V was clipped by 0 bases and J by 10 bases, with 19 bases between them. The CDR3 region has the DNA TGCGCCAGCAGTGAGTCCTTAGATGGAGGGACGGCGGAGCAGTTCTTC. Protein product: CASSESLDGGTAEQFF.

The CDR3 coding sequence is TGCGCCAGCAGCTTGGCCCTAGCGGGGATACAAGAGACCCAGTACTTC. This gives the protein CASSLALAGIQETQYF. This chain links TRBV5-1 with TRBJ2-5, with 9 bases fitting TRBD2. V lost 0 bases, J lost 2 bases, and 5 bases stayed unmatched. The length of the CDR3 is 16 residues. Germline lookup yields CDR1 SGHRS and CDR2 YFSETQ.

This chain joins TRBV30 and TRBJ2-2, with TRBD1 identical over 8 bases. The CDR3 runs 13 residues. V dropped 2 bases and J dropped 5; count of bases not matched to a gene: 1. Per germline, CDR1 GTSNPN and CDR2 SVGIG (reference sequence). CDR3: CAWSNRGTGELFF. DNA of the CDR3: TGTGCCTGGAGTAACAGGGGGACCGGGGAGCTGTTTTTT.

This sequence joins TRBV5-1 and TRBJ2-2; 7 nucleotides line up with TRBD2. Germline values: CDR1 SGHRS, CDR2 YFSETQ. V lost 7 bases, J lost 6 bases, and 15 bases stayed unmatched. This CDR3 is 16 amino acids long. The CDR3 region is CASGASGRRESGELFF. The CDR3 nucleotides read TGCGCCAGCGGGGCTAGCGGTAGGAGAGAATCCGGGGAGCTGTTTTTT.

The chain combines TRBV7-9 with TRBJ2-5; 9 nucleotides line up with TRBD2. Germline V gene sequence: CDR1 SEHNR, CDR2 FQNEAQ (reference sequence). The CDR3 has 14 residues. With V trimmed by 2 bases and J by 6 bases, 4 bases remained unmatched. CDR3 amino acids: CASSLSLAGKTQYF. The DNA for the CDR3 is TGTGCCAGCAGCTTATCACTAGCGGGCAAGACCCAGTACTTC.

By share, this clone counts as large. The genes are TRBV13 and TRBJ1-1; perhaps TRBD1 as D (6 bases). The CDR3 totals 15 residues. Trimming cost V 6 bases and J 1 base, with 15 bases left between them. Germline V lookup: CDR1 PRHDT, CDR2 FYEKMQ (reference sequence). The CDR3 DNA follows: TGTGCCAGCAGGCGAAGGGGGGGGGCGAACACTGAAGCTTTCTTT. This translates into CASRRRGGANTEAFF.

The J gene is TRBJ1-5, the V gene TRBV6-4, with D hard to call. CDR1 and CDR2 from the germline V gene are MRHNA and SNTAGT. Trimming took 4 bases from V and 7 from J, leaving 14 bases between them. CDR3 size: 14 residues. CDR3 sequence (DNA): TGTGCCAGCAGTGCCTTTCCGGGGAACCAGCCCCAGCATTTT. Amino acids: CASSAFPGNQPQHF.

The CDR3 coding sequence is TGTGCCAGCACCCTAGTCACTAGCGGGGTAGAGACCCAGTACTTC. Its translation is CASTLVTSGVETQYF. This chain links TRBV28 with TRBJ2-5, with 10 bases aligning to TRBD2. This CDR3 has 15 amino acids. CDR1 MDHEN and CDR2 SYDVKM come from the germline V gene. V lost 7 bases, J lost 4 bases, and 9 bases stayed unmatched.

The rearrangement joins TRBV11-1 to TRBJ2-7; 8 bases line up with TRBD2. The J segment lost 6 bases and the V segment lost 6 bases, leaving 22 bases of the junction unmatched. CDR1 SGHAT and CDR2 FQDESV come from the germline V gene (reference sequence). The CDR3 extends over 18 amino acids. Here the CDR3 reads CASSILTGGTSGLREQYF. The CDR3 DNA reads TGTGCCAGCAGTATTTTGACCGGTGGGACTAGTGGCTTGCGCGAGCAGTACTTC.